A selection of T cell receptor beta chains follows, all from one sample in a study of PD-1 blockade in classical Hodgkin lymphoma. Only in-frame clones appear in the TCRdb table, and some are missing; sequencing was by immunoSEQ multiplex PCR. The table has fewer than 75,000 clones, 88% seen once. Source: peripheral blood mononuclear cells (PBMCs), taken before the second cycle of nivolumab. All receptors come from a human donor with classical Hodgkin lymphoma. Each CDR3 is given with its conserved first and last residue. Fields, in order: clone size, J gene, V gene, D gene, CDR3 DNA, CDR3 protein. D genes are given only for firm matches. Not every row has a clone size; where given, it reads once, few, many or a size class.

>-|TRBJ1-5|TRBV19|-
TGTGCCAGTACTACAACCCGGGGAGTCGGGGGCCAGCCCCAGCATTTT
CASTTTRGVGGQPQHF
>-|TRBJ1-6|TRBV27|-
TGTGCCAGCAGTTCCGGGGGGGCGAATTCACCCCTCCACTTT
CASSSGGANSPLHF
>-|TRBJ2-1|TRBV6-5|TRBD2
TGTGCCAGCAGTTACTCGGGACTAGCCCGGTTCGATGAGCAGTTCTTC
CASSYSGLARFDEQFF
>-|TRBJ1-4|TRBV5-1|-
TGCGCCAGCAGGGAACAGGGTCCCAATGAAAAACTGTTTTTT
CASREQGPNEKLFF
>-|TRBJ1-1|TRBV5-1|-
TGCGCCAGCAGCTCGGAGGGGGGGCGAACTGAAGCTTTCTTT
CASSSEGGRTEAFF
>-|TRBJ2-7|TRBV5-1|TRBD1
TGCGCCAGCAGCTTACAGGGGGCGCCCTACGAGCAGTACTTC
CASSLQGAPYEQYF
>-|TRBJ1-6|TRBV2|-
TGTGCCAGCGGCCAGGGGTTGGGGTATTCACCCCTCCACTTT
CASGQGLGYSPLHF
>few|TRBJ1-3|TRBV5-1|-
TGCGCCAGCTCTCGGGAATGGTCCTCTGGAAACACCATATATTTT
CASSREWSSGNTIYF
>-|TRBJ2-3|TRBV18|-
TGTGCCAGCTCAGAGGGGGGGCTTGGGACAGATACGCAGTATTTT
CASSEGGLGTDTQYF
>once|TRBJ2-2|TRBV27|-
TGTGCCAGCAGTTTAGGAGTCAGTACGAACACCGGGGAGCTGTTTTTT
CASSLGVSTNTGELFF
>-|TRBJ1-4|TRBV6-1|-
TGTGCCAGCAGACTAACCGATATTCTGGAAAAACTGTTTTTT
CASRLTDILEKLFF
>few|TRBJ1-2|TRBV5-1|-
TGCGCCAGCAGCTTGGAGGGTTTGGAGGGCTACACCTTC
CASSLEGLEGYTF
>-|TRBJ2-3|TRBV10-3|-
TGTGCCATCAGTGAGCGATTGGGGGGAACGACAGATACGCAGTATTTT
CAISERLGGTTDTQYF
>-|TRBJ2-1|TRBV5-1|-
TGCGCCAGCAGCGGCAGGGTATCCAATGAGCAGTTCTTC
CASSGRVSNEQFF
>-|TRBJ1-2|TRBV7-2|-
TGTGCCAGCAGCCAACAGCGGGGATTCTCCTATGGCTACACCTTC
CASSQQRGFSYGYTF
>few|TRBJ1-2|TRBV5-1|-
TGCGCCAGCAGCATGGAAGGTCAGCCCACCTATGGCTACACCTTC
CASSMEGQPTYGYTF
>-|TRBJ1-2|TRBV9|-
TGTGCCAGCAGCGGTGCGGTCGGCTATGGCTACACCTTC
CASSGAVGYGYTF
>-|TRBJ1-3|TRBV5-1|TRBD1
TGCGCCAGCAGCAGTCAGGGGGCCCGAGCTGGAAACACCATATATTTT
CASSSQGARAGNTIYF
>-|TRBJ2-6|TRBV5-1|-
TGCGCCAGCAGCTTGGCCCCATCTGGGGCCAACGTCCTGACTTTC
CASSLAPSGANVLTF
>-|TRBJ2-7|TRBV19|TRBD1
TGTGCCAGCGGGGACAGGGTCGATGGGGAGCAGTACTTC
CASGDRVDGEQYF
>-|TRBJ1-4|TRBV5-1|-
TGCGCCAGCAGCAGAACAGGGTTAACTAATGAAAAACTGTTTTTT
CASSRTGLTNEKLFF
>-|TRBJ1-4|TRBV5-1|-
TGCGCCAGCAGCCAAGGACGGGGAAATGAAAAACTGTTTTTT
CASSQGRGNEKLFF
>-|TRBJ1-2|TRBV7-2|TRBD1
TGTGCCAGCAGCTCGCAACAGGGGAACTATGGCTACACCTTC
CASSSQQGNYGYTF
>-|TRBJ2-7|TRBV9|-
TGTGCCAGCAGCGACCGACATAGCTACGAGCAGTACTTC
CASSDRHSYEQYF
>-|TRBJ2-7|TRBV7-2|-
TGTGCCAGCAGCTCGGACAGCGCCAGCTCCTACGAGCAGTACTTC
CASSSDSASSYEQYF
>-|TRBJ1-5|TRBV7-9|-
TGTGCCAGCAGCTTAGGCCAAAATCAGCCCCAGCATTTT
CASSLGQNQPQHF
>-|TRBJ2-5|TRBV7-2|TRBD1
TGTGCCAGCAGCTTAGAGGGCAGGGGGCTAAGGGAGACCCAGTACTTC
CASSLEGRGLRETQYF
>-|TRBJ2-2|TRBV5-1|TRBD2
TGCGCCAGCAGCTTGCCGGGAGGTAACACCGGGGAGCTGTTTTTT
CASSLPGGNTGELFF
>once|TRBJ1-6|TRBV9|TRBD1
TGTGCCAGCAGCCCCACAGGGGTAGAGTCACCCCTCCACTTT
CASSPTGVESPLHF
>few|TRBJ1-2|TRBV19|-
TGTGCCAGTAGTATTCCGTCGAGCGGTGGCTACACCTTC
CASSIPSSGGYTF
>-|TRBJ2-3|TRBV5-1|-
TGCGCCAGCAGCCCTGTAGGGGATACGCAGTATTTT
CASSPVGDTQYF
>-|TRBJ2-7|TRBV11-2|-
TGTGCCAGCAGCTCGCACATCAGCTCCTACGAGCAGTACTTC
CASSSHISSYEQYF
>-|TRBJ1-5|TRBV15|-
TGTGCCACCAGCAGAGGGCCGGCAGGGGATAACAATCAGCCCCAGCATTTT
CATSRGPAGDNNQPQHF
>-|TRBJ1-5|TRBV30|TRBD1
TGTGCCTGGAATAAGGCAGGGGGTCAGCCCCAGCATTTT
CAWNKAGGQPQHF
>-|TRBJ2-1|TRBV27|TRBD1
TGTGCCAGCAGCGATCGGGACAGGCTCTACAATGAGCAGTTCTTC
CASSDRDRLYNEQFF
>-|TRBJ1-2|TRBV7-9|-
TGTGCCAGCAGTCTCGGAACGGAGGGGTATGGCTACACCTTC
CASSLGTEGYGYTF
>-|TRBJ2-7|TRBV28|-
TGTGCCAGCAGCCGACAGGATTACGAGCAGTACTTC
CASSRQDYEQYF
>-|TRBJ2-5|TRBV5-1|-
TGCGCCAGCAGCTCGACAGGAGGGGGCCAAGAGACCCAGTACTTC
CASSSTGGGQETQYF
>-|TRBJ1-6|TRBV5-5|-
TGTGCCAGCAGCCGGGACGGCTATAATTCACCCCTCCACTTT
CASSRDGYNSPLHF
>-|TRBJ2-2|TRBV5-1|-
TGCGCCAGCAGCCCACCTAGGGCCTCCGGGGAGCTGTTTTTT
CASSPPRASGELFF